This TCR beta chain was obtained from a study of blood T cell repertoires in COVID-19. The overall study: From T cells, B-cell-depleted T cells, or PBMCs came the material, which was cDNA or gDNA.

In the authors' methods: How many nucleated cells were present was estimated from reference gene primer amplification. Assay used: immunoSEQ multiplex PCR; TCRdb lists only in-frame clones, some missing. V and J calls and clone size are copied from that table; D and trimming were computed from the DNA. Of about 120,000 clones in the sample, roughly 80% were seen once. CDR1 is SGHDT, CDR2 YYEEEE, per germline. This CDR3 is built from 12 residues. Trimming shortened V by 0 bases and J by 10 bases, and 9 bases separated the two germline ends. The source material was peripheral blood. The V gene is TRBV5-6, the J gene TRBJ2-3, with D possibly matching TRBD2 (6 bases). This sequence was found in a man aged 55 to 70 with acute or convalescent COVID-19. CDR3 sequence reads: CASSLASVPQYF. In DNA, the CDR3 is TGTGCCAGCAGCTTGGCTAGCGTTCCGCAGTATTTT.